One sample yielded the 18 T cell receptor beta chains listed below, sequenced in a study of T-cell reconstitution after alpha-beta-depleted transplantation in children (dated by TCRdb to between 2015 and 2016). What the research found in general, with its limitations: Apparently early alphabetaT-cell count recovery about two months after transplant reportedly relied on only several hundred rapidly expanded clones derived from non-depleted graft cells.

The intended sense of this specimen's time point label: day 60 (about 2 months) after transplantation. The treatment or condition label on this specimen signifies: allogeneic hematopoietic cell transplantation with graft depleted of TCRalphabeta T cells and CD19 B cells. These receptors have no identified antigens. The library was made by PCR. TCRdb lists the instrument as Illumina HiSeq 2500. To normalize quantification of the TCRbeta repertoire, the TCR libraries were built with molecular barcoding that relied on unique molecular identifiers. Through fastp at Q25 and MiXCR, TCRdb rebuilt clones from the public reads, retaining in-frame beta chains. Rows are combined by CDR3 protein, so each entry shows the most common genes and DNA. In this sample the table shows 25,000 to 35,000 distinct CDR3 sequences, approximately 6.9% of which occur a single time. Of the sample, approximately 30% falls within the top ten clones.

The sample in question was peripheral blood, obtained 60 days after TCRalphabeta/CD19-depleted stem cell transplant. The receptors were sampled from a child less than two years old who had a stem cell transplant for acute myeloid leukemia, so the T cells may come from the graft donor.

Ten or more counts support this clonotype. The V gene is TRBV2, the J gene TRBJ2-5, with unresolved D. V lost 10 bases and J lost 9, with 12 bases in between. CDR3 length: 10 amino acids. CDR1 and CDR2 from the germline V gene are SNHLY and FYNNEI. The CDR3 here is CATSLRAQYF. CDR3 in DNA: TGTGCCACCTCGTTACGAGCCCAGTACTTC.

Relative to its sample, this clonotype is medium-sized. Here the CDR3 DNA reads TGTGCCAGCAGTTTGTACACCTTTAACTATGGCTACACCTTC. This codes for CASSLYTFNYGYTF. The chain combines TRBV28 with TRBJ1-2; D is uncertain. CDR3 length: 14 amino acids. Looked up from germline, CDR1 is MDHEN and CDR2 is SYDVKM. V dropped 3 bases and J dropped 1 base, with 9 bases sitting between them.

This clonotype was seen many times. The rearrangement links TRBV5-1 to TRBJ2-7; D call uncertain. The CDR3 is 13 residues long. V gave up 0 bases and J gave up 5 bases, with 9 bases separating them. Germline V gives CDR1 SGHRS, CDR2 YFSETQ. CDR3 sequence (DNA): TGCGCCAGCAGCTTGGCCGGCAGCCACGAGCAGTACTTC. It codes for CASSLAGSHEQYF. Supplemented by reference TRBV5-1 and TRBJ2-7, the full variable domain reads KAGVTQTPRYLIKTRGQQVTLSCSPISGHRSVSWYQQTPGQGLQFLFEYFSETQRNKGNFPGRFSGRQFSNSRSEMNVSTLELGDSALYLCASSLAGSHEQYFGPGTRLTVT.

This clonotype was counted many times. The V call is TRBV5-1, the J call TRBJ2-7; no definite D call. Germline values: CDR1 SGHRS, CDR2 YFSETQ. Trimming left V 4 bases short and J 1 base short, with 6 bases between. This CDR3 is built from 12 residues. In DNA, the CDR3 is TGCGCCAGCAGCGGGCAGTCCTACGAGCAGTACTTC. The encoded protein is CASSGQSYEQYF.

This clonotype was recorded many times. The chain has TRBV5-1 and TRBJ2-1; D is unresolved. V shed 4 bases and J shed 6 bases, with 8 bases lying between them. This CDR3 is 12 amino acids long. Looked up from germline, CDR1 is SGHRS and CDR2 is YFSETQ. The CDR3 DNA follows: TGCGCCAGCAGCCTCCACCTCAATGAGCAGTTCTTC. It yields the protein CASSLHLNEQFF.

The sample holds many counts of this clonotype. V is TRBV5-5 and J is TRBJ1-6; D unresolved. Trimming cost V 7 bases and J 6 bases, with 14 bases left between them. Germline assignment: CDR1 SGHKS and CDR2 YYEKEE (reference sequence). CDR3 length equals 14 residues. CDR3 nucleotides: TGTGCCAGCGAGCGGGAACTGAGTAATTCACCCCTCCACTTT. It is translated as CASERELSNSPLHF.

This clonotype was found many times. V gene TRBV4-3 combines with J gene TRBJ1-2, with D uncertain. The CDR3 covers 15 residues. Germline CDR1 LGHNA, CDR2 YSLEER. The V gene lost 0 bases and the J gene lost 4 bases, with 12 bases spanning the gap. As DNA, the CDR3 is TGCGCCAGCAGCCAAGAATTAGGACTGCCCTATGGCTACACCTTC. It yields the protein CASSQELGLPYGYTF.

This clonotype was recorded many times. The V and J genes are TRBV29-1 and TRBJ2-7; D is possibly TRBD2 (6 bases). The length of the CDR3 is 14 residues. The germline V and J ends were trimmed by 4 bases and 4 bases, with 17 bases remaining between them. Germline CDR1 reads SQVTM; CDR2 reads ANQGSEA. This CDR3 is CSVVGDWETYEQYF. CDR3 in DNA: TGCAGCGTTGTAGGGGACTGGGAAACTTACGAGCAGTACTTC.

This clonotype was seen ten or more times. The V gene is TRBV29-1, the J gene TRBJ2-2, with D maybe TRBD2 (6 bases). CDR1 SQVTM and CDR2 ANQGSEA come from the germline V gene. The CDR3 contains 15 residues. V was cut by 4 bases and J by 2 bases, with 14 bases left in between. The CDR3 DNA sequence: TGCAGCGTTGCGGGCGGGAATCTTAACACCGGGGAGCTGTTTTTT. Its protein product is CSVAGGNLNTGELFF.

This clonotype was seen many times. The chain couples TRBV11-2 to TRBJ2-7; tentative D call: TRBD1 (6 bases). The ends were cut back, 4 bases at V and 1 base at J, with 11 bases in the middle. Germline assignment: CDR1 SGHAT and CDR2 FQNNGV. The CDR3 extends over 14 amino acids. CDR3 in amino acids: CASSSIRGSYEQYF. The CDR3 nucleotides read TGTGCCAGCAGCTCCATCAGGGGATCCTACGAGCAGTACTTC.

This clonotype has at least ten counts. The CDR3 loop reads CASSLTSGRVGELFF. The CDR3 coding sequence is TGTGCCAGCAGCTTGACTAGCGGGAGAGTCGGGGAGCTGTTTTTT. The chain employs TRBV28 and TRBJ2-2; the match to TRBD2 covers 12 bases. The CDR3 is 15 amino acids. The junction had 6 bases not matched to a gene; V was cut back by 6 bases and J by 7 bases. Germline V lookup: CDR1 MDHEN, CDR2 SYDVKM.

This clonotype was recorded many times. The V and J genes are TRBV20-1 and TRBJ2-7; tentative D call: TRBD1 (6 bases). V was pared by 5 bases and J by 6 bases, with 20 bases between. The CDR3 is 14 residues long. Germline V CDR1 and CDR2: DFQATT, SNEGSKA (reference sequence). For the CDR3, the DNA is TGCAGTGCTCCGCCAGGGGCTAAAGGTGGCGAGCAGTACTTC. Amino acids: CSAPPGAKGGEQYF.

Many counts were recorded for this clonotype. The chain couples TRBV4-3 to TRBJ1-1; unclear D gene. CDR1 LGHNA and CDR2 YSLEER come from the germline V gene. This CDR3 has 14 amino acids. V lost 0 bases and J 4 bases, leaving 9 bases between the germline ends. In DNA, the CDR3 is TGCGCCAGCAGCCAAGACAGTGATTTCACTGAAGCTTTCTTT. The encoded protein is CASSQDSDFTEAFF.

At least ten counts were recorded for this clonotype. The chain recombines TRBV28 with TRBJ2-6; D is possibly TRBD1 (6 bases). The germline V gene encodes CDR1 MDHEN and CDR2 SYDVKM. CDR3 length: 14 residues. Trimming pared 3 bases from V and 4 bases from J, leaving 7 bases between. The CDR3 DNA follows: TGTGCCAGCAGTTTCCAGGGGGGGGCCAACGTCCTGACTTTC. Translation gives CASSFQGGANVLTF. The entire variable domain, with the rest obtained from reference TRBV28 and TRBJ2-6, is as follows: DVKVTQSSRYLVKRTGEKVFLECVQDMDHENMFWYRQDPGLGLRLIYFSYDVKMKEKGDIPEGYSVSREKKERFSLILESASTNQTSMYLCASSFQGGANVLTFGAGSRLTVL.

The sample holds many counts of this clonotype. The CDR3 loop is CSADSLGTEAFF. In DNA, the CDR3 is TGCAGCGCCGACAGTCTGGGAACTGAAGCTTTCTTT. This rearrangement joins TRBV29-1 to TRBJ1-1, with a weak D call TRBD1 (5 bases). Looked up from germline, CDR1 is SQVTM and CDR2 is ANQGSEA. Trimming stripped 7 bases from V and 5 bases from J, with 14 bases between. The CDR3 covers 12 residues.

In this sample, this clonotype turned up many times. The chain recombines TRBV4-2 with TRBJ2-4, with D uncertain. V shed 1 base and J shed 0 bases, with 7 bases lying between them. CDR1 is LGHNA, CDR2 YNFKEQ, per germline. The CDR3 sequence is 15 residues long. CDR3 loop: CASSQVWLAKNIQYF. In DNA form, the CDR3 reads TGTGCCAGCAGCCAAGTTTGGCTAGCCAAAAACATTCAGTACTTC.

This clonotype was recorded at least ten times. The rearrangement joins TRBV5-1 to TRBJ2-7, with D possibly TRBD2 on 5 matching bases. V lost 4 bases and J 3 bases, leaving 20 bases between the germline ends. There are 16 residues in the CDR3. Per germline, CDR1 SGHRS and CDR2 YFSETQ. CDR3 in DNA: TGCGCCAGCAGCATGAAGGAGGATTTTTTTTTCTACGAGCAGTACTTC. The encoded protein is CASSMKEDFFFYEQYF.

This clonotype has a count of ten or more. J is TRBJ2-5 and V is TRBV6-2 or TRBV6-3; maybe TRBD2 (5 bases). Germline lookup yields CDR1 MNHEY and CDR2 SVGEGT. V was shortened by 8 bases and J by 6 bases, with 25 bases between the two germline ends. CDR3 length equals 16 residues. The CDR3 DNA sequence: TGTGCCAGCGGTATTAAGGTCGGGAACAGTAGAAAGACCCAGTACTTC. It is translated as CASGIKVGNSRKTQYF.